This T cell receptor beta chain was retrieved from a study of identical twins. Study outcomes and limitations: Out-of-frame alpha sequences common to twins were enriched for low generation probability. There were fewer insertions in abundant cord blood beta clonotypes, but memory repertoires showed no such pattern.

As for this clonotype: Its specificity is not known.

The germline gives CDR1 MDHEN, CDR2 SYDVKM. V lost 5 bases and J lost 4; bases outside the gene matches: 15. The CDR3 contains 17 residues. TCRdb recomputed calls from the 5' RACE reads with MiXCR, one row per CDR3 protein. The repertoire holds some 200,000 distinct CDR3 sequences, with about 7.5% as singletons. These same records also appear under a second study, on yellow fever vaccine responses in identical twins. That paper adds: Convergence reportedly seemed to mark part of the twins' vaccine T cell response, with personalization marking the rest.

Sequencing used memory (CD45RO+) T cells sorted from blood. The chain recombines TRBV28 with TRBJ1-1; TRBD1 aligns across 8 bases. This sequence originates from a woman aged 18-35 years in good health. CDR3 sequence (DNA): TGTGCCAGCAGTCGACAGGGGTATTCTCCCACGAGCACTGAAGCTTTCTTT. It codes for CASSRQGYSPTSTEAFF.